This is a list of T cell receptor beta chains from one sample in a study of cytomegalovirus exposure and HLA in healthy donors. TCRdb's table, derived via immunoSEQ multiplex PCR, lists solely in-frame clones and lacks some. This table has some 110,000 clones, under 85% appearing once. The sample comprised PBMCs. Source of these receptors: a woman in her forties or fifties in good health and CMV-seropositive. The CDR3 runs from the conserved cysteine through the conserved F or W. The size entry is marked missing in some rows and otherwise reads once, few, many or a size class.

clone size: few; V gene: TRBV4-2; J gene: TRBJ2-1; CDR3 protein: CASSTMGAEVNEQFF
clone size: NA; V gene: TRBV29-1; J gene: TRBJ2-5; CDR3 protein: CSVDLKETQYF
clone size: few; V gene: TRBV10-3; J gene: TRBJ1-2; CDR3 protein: CAISERGTGWNYGYTF
clone size: NA; V gene: TRBV30; J gene: TRBJ2-7; CDR3 protein: CAWSFRDYYEQYF
clone size: once; V gene: TRBV19; J gene: TRBJ2-2; CDR3 protein: CASSIGVNTGELFF
clone size: NA; V gene: TRBV21-1; J gene: TRBJ2-2; CDR3 protein: CASSKDGAESNTGELFF
clone size: few; V gene: TRBV5-4; J gene: TRBJ1-2; CDR3 protein: CASSREGYYGYTF
clone size: once; V gene: TRBV27; J gene: TRBJ2-1; CDR3 protein: CASSIYAGTPWGNEQFF
clone size: few; V gene: TRBV9; J gene: TRBJ1-1; CDR3 protein: CASSVQGSEAFF
clone size: NA; V gene: TRBV27; J gene: TRBJ1-2; CDR3 protein: CASSPVANYGYTF
clone size: once; V gene: TRBV7-2; J gene: TRBJ1-4; CDR3 protein: CASSLRGSQNEKLFF
clone size: NA; V gene: TRBV7-6; J gene: TRBJ2-7; CDR3 protein: CASSFGQGNYEQYF
clone size: NA; V gene: TRBV4-1; J gene: TRBJ2-3; CDR3 protein: CASSQEETDTQYF
clone size: NA; V gene: TRBV6-5; J gene: TRBJ2-1; CDR3 protein: CASRGTGGDEQFF
clone size: NA; V gene: TRBV6-6; J gene: TRBJ2-1; CDR3 protein: CASSSKGRGGNNEQFF
clone size: NA; V gene: TRBV18; J gene: TRBJ2-1; CDR3 protein: CASSPTTGAYNEQFF
clone size: NA; V gene: TRBV27; J gene: TRBJ1-3; CDR3 protein: CASSSQRQNTIYF
clone size: few; V gene: TRBV13; J gene: TRBJ2-1; CDR3 protein: CASSLERGEQFF
clone size: NA; V gene: TRBV19; J gene: TRBJ1-6; CDR3 protein: CASSIDAGRSPLHF
clone size: NA; V gene: TRBV11-2; J gene: TRBJ2-3; CDR3 protein: CASSRGLGRDTQYF
clone size: few; V gene: TRBV10-3; J gene: TRBJ2-2; CDR3 protein: CAISESAATNTGELFF
clone size: few; V gene: TRBV10-3; J gene: TRBJ2-1; CDR3 protein: CAISELSGTSGGEQFF
clone size: NA; V gene: TRBV2; J gene: TRBJ2-3; CDR3 protein: CAKGQGKMTDTQYF
clone size: NA; V gene: TRBV14; J gene: TRBJ2-5; CDR3 protein: CASSRQLAGGETQYF
clone size: NA; V gene: TRBV5-1; J gene: TRBJ2-3; CDR3 protein: CASSLVGRGISDTQYF
clone size: NA; V gene: TRBV6-4; J gene: TRBJ1-5; CDR3 protein: CASSDAGNKYSNQPQHF